Sequencing of this T cell receptor (beta chain) was carried out in a study of T-cell memory formation after mild COVID-19 (dated by TCRdb to about 2021). In the study overall: Most TCR sequence clusters were specific to one of the two donors. In two donors, T-cell clones that expanded and contracted after mild COVID-19 were followed by sequencing TCRalpha and TCRbeta repertoires longitudinally. Two young, previously healthy adult volunteers, one female and one male, were included in the cohort.

The full study reports these points: Contracting CD4+ clones turned up mainly in the CM and EM memory subsets, whereas EMRA was where CD8+ clones were enriched. Some responding clones were detected in pre-infection memory, which suggested that pre-existing cross-reactive memory T cells had joined the SARS-CoV-2 response. Only a couple of mild cases were covered by the study, and larger cohorts that include severe cases with pre-infection samples were considered necessary. The second-wave clones that peaked on day 37 were not confirmed to be SARS-CoV-2 specific. Balanced CD4/CD8 phenotypes were observed for clones contracting from day 15 to 85, whereas a bias towards CD4+ was observed for a second wave of clones expanding from day 15 to 37.

In its sample, this clonotype was seen a few times. Its specific antigen is unknown. No much larger clonotype is one base removed from it; base qualities were not supplied. Ficoll-Paque density gradient centrifugation was used to isolate PBMCs. Sequencing was carried out with an Illumina NovaSeq 6000. TCRalpha and TCRbeta cDNA libraries were constructed by 5'RACE with constant-segment primers, with sample barcodes and unique molecular identifiers being introduced. Trizol reagent was used to extract RNA from every sample. The libraries were amplified in two PCR steps, and the second step added a second sample barcode and Illumina TruSeq adapters. The libraries were sequenced on an Illumina NovaSeq using 2 x 150 bp paired-end reads. The original methods were these. Reads were demultiplexed and collapsed into UMI-guided consensus sequences with migec v1.2.7. Using mixcr v2.1.11, the UMI consensuses were aligned to TRA and TRB V and J templates and assembled into clonotypes. Clonotypes were classified as expanded or contracted when called significant by both edgeR and NoisET, with noise models trained on biological replicates. For edgeR calls, a false discovery rate-adjusted p below 0.01 and a log2 fold-change threshold of 1 were applied. As an exploratory analysis of dynamics, max-normalized trajectories of the 1000 most abundant clonotypes were examined by PCA with hierarchical clustering. Separately sequenced CD4+ and CD8+ repertoires were used to assign the CD4 or CD8 phenotype of responding clones. In-frame beta chains were kept once TCRdb had trimmed the public reads at Q25 with fastp and called clones with MiXCR. Each entry is one CDR3 protein sequence, shown with its most common DNA and genes. In this record, the V and J calls reflect TCRdb's handling and not the investigators' own analysis. The sample yields around 390,000 distinct CDR3 sequences; about 17% were counted once. The ten largest clones take up 20% to 25% of the sample.

For CDR1 and CDR2, the germline V gene lists KGHDR and SFDVKD. Unmatched junction bases come to 3, with V trimmed by 9 bases and J by 3 bases. The CDR3 has 13 amino acids, counting the end cysteine and phenylalanine. The only DNA kept is the CDR3, 39 bases in frame from the first base. The sample taken for sequencing was PBMCs or a T cell subset sorted from them (not recorded which). This sequence was found in a man younger than 30 who had mild COVID-19 (a few samples of this study predate the infection). The sample titles of this study are shuffled in the database, so cell type and time point are left out; the donor was told from shared clones. The V and J segments used are TRBV24-1 and TRBJ2-5, with TRBD2 matching 10 junction bases. The sequence in DNA is TGTGCCACCGGGACTAGCGATAAAGAGACCCAGTACTTC. Its translation reads: CATGTSDKETQYF.